In its sample, the clone carrying this TCR beta chain was seen once. The protocol was immunoSEQ multiplex PCR, while the TCRdb copy is restricted to in-frame clones and leaves out a portion. The sample carries 190,000 or so clones, 85% to 95% recorded once. The CDR3 is 13 amino acids. Germline-derived CDR1 and CDR2 are LGHDT and YNNKEL (reference sequence). V was shortened by 3 bases and J by 8 bases, with 10 bases between the two germline ends. The data were obtained in a study of blood T cell repertoires in COVID-19. The sample taken for sequencing was peripheral blood. The clonotype comes from a young man with COVID-19, enrolled during active disease. J is TRBJ1-4 and V is TRBV3-1 (or the pseudogene TRBV3-2), with D possibly matching TRBD1 (6 bases). In DNA form, the CDR3 reads TGTGCCAGCAGCCACGGACAGACGGAAAAACTGTTTTTT. As protein: CASSHGQTEKLFF.